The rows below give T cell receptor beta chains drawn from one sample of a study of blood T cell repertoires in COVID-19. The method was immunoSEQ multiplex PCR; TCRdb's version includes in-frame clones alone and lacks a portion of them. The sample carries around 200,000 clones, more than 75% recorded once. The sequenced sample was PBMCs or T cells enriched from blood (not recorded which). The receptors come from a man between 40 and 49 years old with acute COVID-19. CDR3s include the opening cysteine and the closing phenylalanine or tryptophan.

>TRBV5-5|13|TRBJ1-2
CASSLGVEDGYTF
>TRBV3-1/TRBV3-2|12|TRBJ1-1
CASSQEGIRAFF
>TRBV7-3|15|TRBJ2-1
CASSPGLGTINEQFF
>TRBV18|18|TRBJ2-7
CASSPAGTSYWSSYEQYF
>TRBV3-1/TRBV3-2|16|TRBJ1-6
CASSQGFLRDNSPLHF
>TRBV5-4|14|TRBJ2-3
CASSLFGGANTQYF
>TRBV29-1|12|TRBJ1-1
CSVSGMNTEAFF
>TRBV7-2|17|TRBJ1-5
CASSLVGTGFSNQPQHF
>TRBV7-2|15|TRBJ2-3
CASRASSEPADTQYF
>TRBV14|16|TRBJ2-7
CASSRFTSGSSYEQYF
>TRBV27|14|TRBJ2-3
CASSPHPEADTQYF
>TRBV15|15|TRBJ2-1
CATSTSGSSYNEQFF
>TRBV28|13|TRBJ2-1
CASRRQLAGGEFF
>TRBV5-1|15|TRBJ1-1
CASSLNRVEYTEAFF
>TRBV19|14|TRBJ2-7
CASSMTGSSYEQYF
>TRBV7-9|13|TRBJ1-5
CASSPGGDQPQHF
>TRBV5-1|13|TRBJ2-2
CASSLVSTGELFF
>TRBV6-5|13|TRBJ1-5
CASSSLENQPQHF
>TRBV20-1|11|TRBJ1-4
CSARVFEKLFF
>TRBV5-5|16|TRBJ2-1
CASSLGTSGFHNEQFF
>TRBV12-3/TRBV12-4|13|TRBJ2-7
CASSFGTVYEQYF
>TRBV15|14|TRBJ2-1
CATSRAGSYNEQFF
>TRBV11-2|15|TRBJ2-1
CASSFRGSSYNEQFF
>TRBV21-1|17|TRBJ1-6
CASSKDRGEAYNSPLHF
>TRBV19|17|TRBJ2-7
CASSKTGTSVNSYEQYF
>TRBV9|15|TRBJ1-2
CASSVEASGQDGYTF
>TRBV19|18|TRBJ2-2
CASSIDLVSRGRTGELFF
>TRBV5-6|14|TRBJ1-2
CASSLEGQGTGYTF
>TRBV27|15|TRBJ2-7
CASSGGLRSSYEQYF
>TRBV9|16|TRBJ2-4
CASGKGDGIAKNIQYF
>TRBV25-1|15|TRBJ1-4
CASSEQGLSNEKLFF
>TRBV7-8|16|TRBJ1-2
CASSLADLGGPYGYTF
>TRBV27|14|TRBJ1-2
CASSLAGANYGYTF
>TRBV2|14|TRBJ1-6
CASSLTGGNSPLHF
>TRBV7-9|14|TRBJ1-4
CASSLGTEYEKLFF
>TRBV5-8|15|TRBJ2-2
CASIQAGANTGELFF
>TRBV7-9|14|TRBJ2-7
CASSPGLAVTQQYF
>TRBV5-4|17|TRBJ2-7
CASSLAAPSGRPHEQYF
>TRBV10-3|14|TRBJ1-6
CAISESVAHSPLHF
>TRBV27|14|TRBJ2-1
CASSQAGGPGHEFF
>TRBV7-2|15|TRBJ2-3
CASSLASGITDTQYF
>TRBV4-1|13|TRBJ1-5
CASSQDRDRPQHF
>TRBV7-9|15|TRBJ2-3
CASSLEGLGADTQYF
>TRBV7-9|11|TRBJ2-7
CASSEVGTQYF
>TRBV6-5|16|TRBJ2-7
CASSYWAGGAPYEQYF
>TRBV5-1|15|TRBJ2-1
CASSYGTGGYNEQFF
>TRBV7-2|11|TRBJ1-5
CADKGDQPQHF
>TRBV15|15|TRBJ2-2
CATRRGDRSAGELFF
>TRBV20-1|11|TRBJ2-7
CRGGEGGRGYF
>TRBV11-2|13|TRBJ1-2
CASSPRQGDGYTF
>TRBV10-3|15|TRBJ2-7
CAISDVGQGKYEQYF
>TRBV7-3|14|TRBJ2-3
CASSRRQGSDTQYF
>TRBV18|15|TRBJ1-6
CASSPSRDRVSPLHF
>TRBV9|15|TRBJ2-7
CASSATGTGPYEQYF
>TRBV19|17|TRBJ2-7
CASSTGTGGWQSHEQYF
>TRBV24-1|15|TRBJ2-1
CATSEGGQTYNEQFF
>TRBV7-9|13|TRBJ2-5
CASSLSGAETQYF